These T cell receptor beta chains were read from a single sample in a study of OX40 agonist ivuxolimab in advanced cancers. Clones were sequenced by immunoSEQ multiplex PCR, and TCRdb holds only the in-frame ones, with some missing. The data hold about 7,000 clones, with around three quarters observed a single time. The starting material was CD4+ or CD8+ T cells sorted from blood, obtained in a trial of the OX40 agonist ivuxolimab. All receptors derive from an adult with an advanced solid tumor such as melanoma, head and neck, liver or kidney cancer. CDR3s leave out the opening cysteine and the closing phenylalanine or tryptophan.

TRBJ2-1 | TRBV19 | ASTKGQNNEQF
TRBJ2-5 | TRBV9 | ASSVTGLEETQY
TRBJ2-1 | TRBV5-1 | ASSLSDWIYNEQF
TRBJ2-5 | TRBV7-8 | ASSRTAGGQETQY
TRBJ2-1 | TRBV7-9 | ASSAAAYNEQF
TRBJ1-1 | TRBV6-1 | ASSAGTGGTEAF
TRBJ1-2 | TRBV9 | ASSVSGTGNYGYT
TRBJ2-2 | TRBV7-9 | ASSRTLGGYLNTGELF
TRBJ2-7 | TRBV27 | ASSLFGTFGEQY
TRBJ1-2 | TRBV6-6 | ASSPVDYGYT
TRBJ1-1 | TRBV5-4 | ASSLGAGGGLEAF
TRBJ2-7 | TRBV29-1 | SVSRAYEQY
TRBJ2-1 | TRBV19 | ASSIGDHNEQF
TRBJ1-1 | TRBV7-6 | ASSFPGGATEAF
TRBJ2-7 | TRBV27 | ASSLRGQVGEQY
TRBJ2-1 | TRBV12-5 | ASGLYGTHQPF
TRBJ2-4 | TRBV27 | ASSQMARGKTKNIQY
TRBJ2-1 | TRBV14 | ASSQLGSGTPQAGFGHNDEQF
TRBJ2-2 | TRBV19 | ASRTGLGASGELF
TRBJ2-7 | TRBV7-9 | ASSSTGATYEQY
TRBJ2-3 | TRBV6-4 | AGSDGSTDTQY
TRBJ2-3 | TRBV28 | ASSPSGKYTDTQY
TRBJ2-7 | TRBV7-8 | ATRGRANEQY
TRBJ1-1 | TRBV30 | AWSPTGNTEAF
TRBJ1-1 | TRBV11-2 | ASSPLSGSSPPAF
TRBJ2-1 | TRBV13 | ASSLVASGSYNEQF
TRBJ2-2 | TRBV29-1 | SVRGVTGELF
TRBJ1-1 | TRBV23-1 | ASSHTGQAYMNTEAF
TRBJ2-4 | TRBV28 | ASSQRGGSKNIQY
TRBJ2-4 | TRBV9 | ASSPGDSVAKNIQY
TRBJ2-1 | TRBV11-2 | ASSLEGGSYNEQF
TRBJ2-3 | TRBV30 | AWSVDDLNTDTQY
TRBJ2-3 | TRBV6-4 | ASSVGGGTDTQY
TRBJ2-7 | TRBV10-2 | ASSDEGGYEQY
TRBJ2-2 | TRBV13 | ASSHWTGYGGELF
TRBJ2-3 | TRBV27 | ASSLSPLVSSTDTQY
TRBJ2-1 | TRBV4-3 | ASSQEFGTGYNEQF
TRBJ2-2 | TRBV19 | ASRSMYTGELF